This record concerns one T cell receptor beta chain sequence. What it recognizes is unknown. These data originate in a study of cytomegalovirus exposure and HLA in healthy donors. With 60 Vbeta and 13 Jbeta primers, the PCR was carried out. Clones were sequenced by immunoSEQ multiplex PCR, and TCRdb holds only the in-frame ones, with some missing. The table has 130,000 or so clones, 70% to 75% seen once; the top ten hold approximately 2.1%. Study-level findings and limits: The authors enumerated roughly 160 TCR beta chains as linked to cytomegalovirus.

Germline CDR1 reads MNHEY; CDR2 reads SVGAGI. There are 15 residues in the CDR3. J was trimmed by 7 bases and V by 6 bases; bases with no gene match: 8. The TCR was taken from a woman in her 40s in good health and CMV-seropositive. The V gene is TRBV6-5, the J gene TRBJ2-4; TRBD1 aligns across 11 bases. The sequencing input was PBMCs. The CDR3 spells CASRGGGTGGNIQYF. Here the CDR3 DNA reads TGTGCCAGCAGGGGGGGAGGGACAGGGGGGAACATTCAGTACTTC.